This is a list of T cell receptor beta chains from one sample in a study of blood T cell repertoires in COVID-19. Clones were read by immunoSEQ multiplex PCR, and TCRdb kept only the in-frame ones, dropping some. The sample includes around 130,000 clones, roughly 85% of them seen just once. The specimen sequenced was peripheral blood. These receptor sequences come from a human donor in a cohort sampled during active COVID-19. Each CDR3 is given with its conserved first and last residue. The order of the fields is V gene, CDR3 protein.

>TRBV6-2/TRBV6-3
CASSYQVNTEAFF
>TRBV18
CASSPLLGQETQYF
>TRBV7-3
CASSPTGGVGDTQYF
>TRBV7-7
CASSLDGHDTQYF
>TRBV5-1
CASSLTSGAETQYF
>TRBV9
CASSGAGGRKSGELFF
>TRBV7-2
CASSSPTGGRQETQYF
>TRBV9
CASSVEAQGIDEQYF
>TRBV19
CASGQGVSYTF
>TRBV11-2
CASSLDRGNEQYF
>TRBV5-1
CASSGDLAIPGELFF
>TRBV5-6
CASSLGGEIGYTF
>TRBV12-2
CASRLMRQPQHF
>TRBV7-8
CASSPGGGKLFF
>TRBV5-1
CASSLQVGELFF
>TRBV10-3
CATLMDRTGYTF
>TRBV19
CASNRDSGIGYTF
>TRBV2
CASSLSSGGAGEQFF
>TRBV5-1
CASSDGLNTEAFF
>TRBV7-9
CASRSAAEGRGTQYF
>TRBV24-1
CATSDGSTGGPYNEQFF
>TRBV7-9
CASSPTGGGSDEQYF
>TRBV25-1
CASSDTLRGNEQFF
>TRBV28
CASSSGGSEKLFF
>TRBV6-2/TRBV6-3
CASSYSRGTQSTQYF
>TRBV30
CAWAMPDRNTEAFF
>TRBV14
CASSQVLGLGTEAFF
>TRBV7-2
CASSFQGLAGEEQFF
>TRBV7-2
CASSLQGTVTDTQYF
>TRBV4-1
CASSPFTSSYNEQFF
>TRBV6-6
CASSPGQGGYTF
>TRBV6-2/TRBV6-3
CASSYSNSGGGYNYGYTF
>TRBV30
CAGTGGEKLFF
>TRBV24-1
CATSDYRLYNEQFF
>TRBV30
CAWSDSLSGNTIYF
>TRBV27
CASSFRQNYEQYF
>TRBV29-1
CSVFKDSPRLSTQYF
>TRBV11-2
CASSLGDRGPETQYF
>TRBV18
CASSPNGQGTGYTF